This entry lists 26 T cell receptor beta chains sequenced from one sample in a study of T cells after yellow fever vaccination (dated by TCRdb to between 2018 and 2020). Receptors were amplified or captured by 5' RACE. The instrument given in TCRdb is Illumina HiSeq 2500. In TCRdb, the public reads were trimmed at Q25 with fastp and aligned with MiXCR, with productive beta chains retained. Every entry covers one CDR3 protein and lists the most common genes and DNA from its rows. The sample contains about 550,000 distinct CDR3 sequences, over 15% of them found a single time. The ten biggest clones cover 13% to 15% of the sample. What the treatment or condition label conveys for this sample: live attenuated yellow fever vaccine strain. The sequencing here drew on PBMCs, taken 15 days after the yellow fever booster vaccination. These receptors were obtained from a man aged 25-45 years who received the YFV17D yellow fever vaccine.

The CDR3 region is CASNRVYGEQYF. As DNA, the CDR3 is TGTGCCAGCAACAGGGTCTATGGCGAGCAGTACTTC. The chain recombines TRBV6-2 or TRBV6-3 with TRBJ2-7; maybe TRBD1 (6 bases). The CDR3 length is 12 residues. Trimming pared 7 bases from V and 6 bases from J, leaving 13 bases between. Germline CDR1 reads MNHEY; CDR2 reads SVGEGT.

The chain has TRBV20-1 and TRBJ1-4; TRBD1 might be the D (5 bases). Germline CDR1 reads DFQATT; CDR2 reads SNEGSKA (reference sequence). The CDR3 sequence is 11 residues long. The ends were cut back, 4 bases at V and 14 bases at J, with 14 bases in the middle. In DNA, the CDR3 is TGCAGTGCTAACTTCCGACAGAACCTGTTTTTT. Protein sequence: CSANFRQNLFF.

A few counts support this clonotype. The CDR3 sequence is CSALSGRGTDTQYF. In DNA form, the CDR3 reads TGCAGTGCCCTTAGCGGGAGGGGCACAGATACGCAGTATTTT. V gene TRBV20-1 combines with J gene TRBJ2-3, with TRBD2 matching 11 bases. CDR1 is DFQATT, CDR2 SNEGSKA, per germline (reference sequence). J gave up 1 base and V 6 bases, and 3 bases lay outside the gene matches. CDR3 length: 14 residues.

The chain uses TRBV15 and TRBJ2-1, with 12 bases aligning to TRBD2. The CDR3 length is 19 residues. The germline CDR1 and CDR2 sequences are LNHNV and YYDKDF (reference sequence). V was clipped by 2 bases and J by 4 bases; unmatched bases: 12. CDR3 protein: CATSRSRLAGVKGYNEQFF. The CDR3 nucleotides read TGTGCCACCAGCAGATCCCGACTAGCGGGAGTTAAGGGGTACAATGAGCAGTTCTTC.

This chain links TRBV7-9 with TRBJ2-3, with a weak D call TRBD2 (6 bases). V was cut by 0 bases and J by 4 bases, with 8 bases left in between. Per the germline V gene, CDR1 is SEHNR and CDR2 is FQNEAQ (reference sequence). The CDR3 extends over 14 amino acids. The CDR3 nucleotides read TGTGCCAGCAGCTTAGCGAGGGAGGCAGATACGCAGTATTTT. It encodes CASSLAREADTQYF.

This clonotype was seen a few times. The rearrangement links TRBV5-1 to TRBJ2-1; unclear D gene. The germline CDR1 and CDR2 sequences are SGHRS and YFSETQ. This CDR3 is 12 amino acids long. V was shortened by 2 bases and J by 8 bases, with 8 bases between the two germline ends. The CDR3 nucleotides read TGCGCCAGCAGCTTTCTCCTAGATGAGCAGTTCTTC. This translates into CASSFLLDEQFF.

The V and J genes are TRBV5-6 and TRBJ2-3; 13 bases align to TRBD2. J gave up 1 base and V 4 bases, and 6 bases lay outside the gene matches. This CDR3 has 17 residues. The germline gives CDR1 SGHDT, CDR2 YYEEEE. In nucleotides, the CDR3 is TGTGCCAGCAGCATCGGACTAGCGGGAGCTGGCACAGATACGCAGTATTTT. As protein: CASSIGLAGAGTDTQYF.

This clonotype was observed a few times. The CDR3 bases are TGTGCCAGCACCTCAACGTACTTAAGCACAGATACGCAGTATTTT. Protein: CASTSTYLSTDTQYF. The gene calls are TRBV11-1 and TRBJ2-3; no clear D gene. V gave up 7 bases and J gave up 0 bases, with 14 bases separating them. The CDR3 contains 15 residues. Germline values: CDR1 SGHAT, CDR2 FQDESV (reference sequence).

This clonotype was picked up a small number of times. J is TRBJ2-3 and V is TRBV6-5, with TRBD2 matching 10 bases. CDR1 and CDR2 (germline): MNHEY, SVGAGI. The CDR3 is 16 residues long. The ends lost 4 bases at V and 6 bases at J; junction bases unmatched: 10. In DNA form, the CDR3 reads TGTGCCAGCAGTTCTAACATAGCGGGAGGAGGGGATACGCAGTATTTT. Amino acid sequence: CASSSNIAGGGDTQYF.

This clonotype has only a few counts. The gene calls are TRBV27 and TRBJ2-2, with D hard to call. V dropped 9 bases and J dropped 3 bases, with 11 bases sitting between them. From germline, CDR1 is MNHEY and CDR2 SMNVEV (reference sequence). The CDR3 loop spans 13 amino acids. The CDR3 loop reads CASSIGYTGELFF. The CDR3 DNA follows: TGTGCCAGTTCAATCGGGTACACCGGGGAGCTGTTTTTT.

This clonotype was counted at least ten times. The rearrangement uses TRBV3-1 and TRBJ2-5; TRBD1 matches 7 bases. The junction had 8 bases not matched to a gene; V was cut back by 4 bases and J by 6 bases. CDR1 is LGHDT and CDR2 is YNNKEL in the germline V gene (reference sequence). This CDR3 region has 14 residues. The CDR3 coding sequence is TGTGCCAGCAGCCCCCAGGGGGATTCAAAGACCCAGTACTTC. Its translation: CASSPQGDSKTQYF.

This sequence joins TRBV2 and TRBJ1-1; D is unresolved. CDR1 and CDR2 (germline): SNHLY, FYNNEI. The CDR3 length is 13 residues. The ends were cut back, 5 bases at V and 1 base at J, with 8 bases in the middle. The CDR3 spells CASSLEKNTEAFF. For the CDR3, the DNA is TGTGCCAGCAGTCTAGAGAAGAACACTGAAGCTTTCTTT.

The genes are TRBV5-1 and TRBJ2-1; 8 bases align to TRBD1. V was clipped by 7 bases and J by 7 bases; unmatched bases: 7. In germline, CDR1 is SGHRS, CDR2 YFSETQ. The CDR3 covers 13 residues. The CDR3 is CASGQGGRNEQFF. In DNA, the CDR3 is TGCGCCAGCGGACAGGGAGGTAGAAATGAGCAGTTCTTC.

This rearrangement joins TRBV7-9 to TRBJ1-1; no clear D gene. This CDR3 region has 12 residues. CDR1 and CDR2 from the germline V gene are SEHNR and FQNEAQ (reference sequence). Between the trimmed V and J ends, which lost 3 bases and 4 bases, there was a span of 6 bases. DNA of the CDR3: TGTGCCAGCAGCTTTCAGGTCACTGAAGCTTTCTTT. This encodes CASSFQVTEAFF.

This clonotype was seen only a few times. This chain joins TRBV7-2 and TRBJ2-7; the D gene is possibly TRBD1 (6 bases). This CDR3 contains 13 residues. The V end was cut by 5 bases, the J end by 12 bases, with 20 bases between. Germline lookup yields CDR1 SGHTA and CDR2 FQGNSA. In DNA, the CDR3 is TGTGCCAGCAGCGCACGTGATACAGGGCTGCCGTACTTC. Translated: CASSARDTGLPYF.

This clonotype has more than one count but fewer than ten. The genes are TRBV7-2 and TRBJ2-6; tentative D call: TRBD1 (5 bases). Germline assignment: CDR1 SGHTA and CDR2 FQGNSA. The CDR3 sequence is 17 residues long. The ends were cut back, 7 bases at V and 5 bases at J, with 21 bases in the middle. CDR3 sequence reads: CASTVLEQASWANVLTF. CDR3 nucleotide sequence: TGTGCCAGCACCGTTCTGGAACAGGCCTCCTGGGCCAACGTCCTGACTTTC. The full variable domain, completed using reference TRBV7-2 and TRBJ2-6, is GAGVSQSPSNKVTEKGKDVELRCDPISGHTALYWYRQSLGQGLEFLIYFQGNSAPDKSGLPSDRFSAERTGGSVSTLTIQRTQQEDSAVYLCASTVLEQASWANVLTFGAGSRLTVL.

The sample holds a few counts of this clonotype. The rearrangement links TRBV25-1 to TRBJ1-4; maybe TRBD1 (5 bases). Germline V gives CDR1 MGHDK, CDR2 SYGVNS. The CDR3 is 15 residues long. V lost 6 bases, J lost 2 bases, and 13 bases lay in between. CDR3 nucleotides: TGTGCCAGCAGACCCCCTGCAGGGACTAATGAAAAACTGTTTTTT. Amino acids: CASRPPAGTNEKLFF.

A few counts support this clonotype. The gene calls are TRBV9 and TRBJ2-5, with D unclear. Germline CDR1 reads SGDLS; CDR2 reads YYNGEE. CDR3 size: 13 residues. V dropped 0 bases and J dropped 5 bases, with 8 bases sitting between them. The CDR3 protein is CASSVGVLETQYF. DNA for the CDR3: TGTGCCAGCAGCGTAGGAGTTCTTGAGACCCAGTACTTC.

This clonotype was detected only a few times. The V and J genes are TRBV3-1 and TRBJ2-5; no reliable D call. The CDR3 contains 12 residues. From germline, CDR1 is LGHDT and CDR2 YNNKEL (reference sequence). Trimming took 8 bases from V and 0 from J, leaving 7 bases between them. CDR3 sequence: CASRANQETQYF. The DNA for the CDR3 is TGTGCCAGCCGCGCGAACCAAGAGACCCAGTACTTC.

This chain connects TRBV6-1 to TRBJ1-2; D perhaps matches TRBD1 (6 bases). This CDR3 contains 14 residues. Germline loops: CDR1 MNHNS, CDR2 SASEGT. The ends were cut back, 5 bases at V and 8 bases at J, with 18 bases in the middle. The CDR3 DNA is TGTGCCAGCAGTACCCCCCGGGGGGCGGAGGGCTACACCTTC. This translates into CASSTPRGAEGYTF.

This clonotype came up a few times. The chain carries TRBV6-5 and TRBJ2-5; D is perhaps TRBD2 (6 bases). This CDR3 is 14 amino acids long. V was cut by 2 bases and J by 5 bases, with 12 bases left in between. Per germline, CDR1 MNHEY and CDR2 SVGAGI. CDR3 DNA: TGTGCCAGCAGTTACCCGCGACTAGAGGAGACCCAGTACTTC. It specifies CASSYPRLEETQYF.

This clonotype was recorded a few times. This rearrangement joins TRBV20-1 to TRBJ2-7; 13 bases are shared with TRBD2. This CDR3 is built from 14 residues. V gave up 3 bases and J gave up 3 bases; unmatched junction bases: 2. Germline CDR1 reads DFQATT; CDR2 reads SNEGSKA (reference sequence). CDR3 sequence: CSASGLAGDYEQYF. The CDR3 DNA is TGCAGTGCTAGCGGACTAGCGGGAGACTACGAGCAGTACTTC.

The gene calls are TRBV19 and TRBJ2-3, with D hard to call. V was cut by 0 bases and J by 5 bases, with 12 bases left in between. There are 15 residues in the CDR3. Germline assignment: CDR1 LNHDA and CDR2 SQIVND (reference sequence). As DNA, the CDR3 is TGTGCCAGTAGTATAGACCTAGAGTTGAGAGATACGCAGTATTTT. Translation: CASSIDLELRDTQYF.

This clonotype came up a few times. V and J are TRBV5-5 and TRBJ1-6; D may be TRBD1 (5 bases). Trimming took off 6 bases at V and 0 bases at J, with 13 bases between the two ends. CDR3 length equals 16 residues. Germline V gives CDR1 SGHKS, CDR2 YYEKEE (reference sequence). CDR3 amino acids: CASTREASSYNSPLHF. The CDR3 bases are TGTGCCAGCACCAGGGAGGCGAGCTCCTATAATTCACCCCTCCACTTT.

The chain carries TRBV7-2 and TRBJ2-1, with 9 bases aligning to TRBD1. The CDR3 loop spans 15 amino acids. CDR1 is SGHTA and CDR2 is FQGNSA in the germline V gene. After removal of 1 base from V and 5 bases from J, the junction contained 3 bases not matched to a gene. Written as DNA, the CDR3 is TGTGCCAGCAGCTTAGGGGACAGGGTCCACAATGAGCAGTTCTTC. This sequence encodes CASSLGDRVHNEQFF.

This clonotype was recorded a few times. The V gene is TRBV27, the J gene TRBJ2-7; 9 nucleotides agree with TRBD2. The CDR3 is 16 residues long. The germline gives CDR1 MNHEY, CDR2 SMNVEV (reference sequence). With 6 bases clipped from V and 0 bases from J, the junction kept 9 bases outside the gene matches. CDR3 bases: TGTGCCAGCAGCCCGCTTAGCGGGAGCCCCTCCTACGAGCAGTACTTC. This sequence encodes CASSPLSGSPSYEQYF.